Listed below are T cell receptor beta chains from one sample, sequenced in a study of cytomegalovirus exposure and HLA in healthy donors. Sequencing used immunoSEQ multiplex PCR; TCRdb keeps in-frame clones, though not all of them. This sample has 150,000 to 200,000 clones, with 80% to 85% found just once. The sequenced sample consisted of PBMCs. These receptors came from a man aged 50 to 60 in good health and CMV-seronegative. The conserved cysteine and the conserved F or W are not part of the CDR3 here. Each record gives: V gene, clone size, CDR3 protein. Size values are once, few and many counts, or a class for expanded clones, and some rows have none.

V gene: TRBV27; clone size: -; CDR3 protein: ASSLRGTSAGPDTQY
V gene: TRBV6-5; clone size: -; CDR3 protein: ASRQGQGYGYT
V gene: TRBV29-1; clone size: few; CDR3 protein: SVDDRVTEAF
V gene: TRBV9; clone size: -; CDR3 protein: ASTVTGQGETQY
V gene: TRBV10-3; clone size: -; CDR3 protein: AISTGYEQY
V gene: TRBV5-1; clone size: once; CDR3 protein: ASSLIAGTDTQY
V gene: TRBV4-1; clone size: -; CDR3 protein: ASSRGQGYEQY
V gene: TRBV19; clone size: -; CDR3 protein: ASMGQGPTNQPQH
V gene: TRBV7-9; clone size: -; CDR3 protein: ASSLTGRRYEQY
V gene: TRBV2; clone size: -; CDR3 protein: ASREGLAGAADTQY
V gene: TRBV18; clone size: -; CDR3 protein: ASSGPGQYGEESGYT
V gene: TRBV7-6; clone size: -; CDR3 protein: ASSPTRRGGTDTQY
V gene: TRBV7-8; clone size: -; CDR3 protein: ASSFQGRGETQY
V gene: TRBV5-1; clone size: -; CDR3 protein: ASRGAGTSVYEQY
V gene: TRBV5-1; clone size: -; CDR3 protein: ASSLTPSDTQY
V gene: TRBV18; clone size: -; CDR3 protein: ASSSGLVPNRGSYEQY
V gene: TRBV29-1; clone size: -; CDR3 protein: SVDHRGLADTQY
V gene: TRBV7-2; clone size: -; CDR3 protein: ASSVSSYEQY
V gene: TRBV19; clone size: -; CDR3 protein: ASSMGLTNEKLF
V gene: TRBV7-3; clone size: -; CDR3 protein: ASRKGRGRSETQY
V gene: TRBV5-1; clone size: -; CDR3 protein: ASSLVGSGIDNEQF
V gene: TRBV7-2; clone size: -; CDR3 protein: ASSSASGSTDTQY
V gene: TRBV7-8; clone size: -; CDR3 protein: ASSQRGNSYEQY
V gene: TRBV30; clone size: -; CDR3 protein: AWSVQGGELF
V gene: TRBV18; clone size: -; CDR3 protein: ASSPFTSGSPPNIQY
V gene: TRBV6-5; clone size: -; CDR3 protein: ASSYQDRWETQY